These T cell receptor beta chains were read from a single sample in a study of control samples from healthy donors and cancer patients. Libraries were prepared by immunoSEQ multiplex PCR; TCRdb keeps only in-frame clonotypes and omits some of them. The sample holds approximately 100,000 clones, just under 95% seen once. Sequenced sample: blood. The source is a human donor in good health. The donor label of this sample is uncertain. Each CDR3 is given with its conserved first and last residue. The D gene is left open where the match is weak. Only some rows state a clone size, as once, few, many or a class for expanded clones.

len: 12; d_gene: .; v_gene: TRBV28; j_gene: TRBJ2-1; abundance: .; CDR3aa: CASSLSGSEQFF
len: 16; d_gene: .; v_gene: TRBV3-1/TRBV3-2; j_gene: TRBJ2-1; abundance: .; CDR3aa: CASSQERGEEAYEQFF
len: 13; d_gene: .; v_gene: TRBV6-5; j_gene: TRBJ2-7; abundance: few; CDR3aa: CASNRAYSYEQYF
len: 16; d_gene: .; v_gene: TRBV24-1; j_gene: TRBJ2-1; abundance: once; CDR3aa: CATSAISTGSYNEQFF
len: 11; d_gene: .; v_gene: TRBV20-1; j_gene: TRBJ2-1; abundance: .; CDR3aa: CRTSSYNEQFF
len: 14; d_gene: .; v_gene: TRBV10-3; j_gene: TRBJ1-3; abundance: .; CDR3aa: CAISESTSGNTIYF
len: 14; d_gene: .; v_gene: TRBV6-2/TRBV6-3; j_gene: TRBJ1-5; abundance: .; CDR3aa: CASSGQLFNQPQHF
len: 13; d_gene: .; v_gene: TRBV6-2/TRBV6-3; j_gene: TRBJ1-2; abundance: .; CDR3aa: CASSSRFGDGYTF
len: 13; d_gene: .; v_gene: TRBV12-3/TRBV12-4; j_gene: TRBJ2-3; abundance: .; CDR3aa: CASSRVGPDTQYF
len: 16; d_gene: .; v_gene: TRBV5-5; j_gene: TRBJ1-6; abundance: .; CDR3aa: CASSLFPKGDNSPLHF
len: 15; d_gene: .; v_gene: TRBV10-3; j_gene: TRBJ2-7; abundance: .; CDR3aa: CAIRNTSRLHSEQYF
len: 15; d_gene: .; v_gene: TRBV9; j_gene: TRBJ2-5; abundance: .; CDR3aa: CASSEGMGWRETQYF
len: 15; d_gene: .; v_gene: TRBV7-3; j_gene: TRBJ2-2; abundance: .; CDR3aa: CASSPAAGGSGELFF
len: 14; d_gene: TRBD1; v_gene: TRBV19; j_gene: TRBJ1-5; abundance: .; CDR3aa: CASTPGQGSQPQHF
len: 16; d_gene: TRBD1; v_gene: TRBV24-1; j_gene: TRBJ2-2; abundance: .; CDR3aa: CATSDLETGGFGELFF
len: 15; d_gene: .; v_gene: TRBV4-2; j_gene: TRBJ1-5; abundance: .; CDR3aa: CASSQDPRFTGPQHF
len: 16; d_gene: .; v_gene: TRBV2; j_gene: TRBJ2-3; abundance: once; CDR3aa: CASSPETGLSTDTQYF
len: 14; d_gene: .; v_gene: TRBV6-5; j_gene: TRBJ1-3; abundance: .; CDR3aa: CASNPNWAGNTIYF
len: 15; d_gene: .; v_gene: TRBV2; j_gene: TRBJ1-2; abundance: .; CDR3aa: CASSEYFSANYGYTF
len: 14; d_gene: .; v_gene: TRBV6-6; j_gene: TRBJ1-3; abundance: .; CDR3aa: CASKARATGSTIYF
len: 14; d_gene: .; v_gene: TRBV18; j_gene: TRBJ1-5; abundance: .; CDR3aa: CASSPGQLGQPQHF
len: 15; d_gene: .; v_gene: TRBV2; j_gene: TRBJ1-4; abundance: .; CDR3aa: CASSVPRGRTEKLFF
len: 16; d_gene: TRBD1; v_gene: TRBV4-1; j_gene: TRBJ1-5; abundance: once; CDR3aa: CASSLTGTEDNQPQHF
len: 13; d_gene: TRBD1; v_gene: TRBV24-1; j_gene: TRBJ1-2; abundance: .; CDR3aa: CATSVTGGYGYTF
len: 16; d_gene: .; v_gene: TRBV4-3; j_gene: TRBJ1-6; abundance: .; CDR3aa: CASSQVLAGANSPLHF
len: 12; d_gene: .; v_gene: TRBV12-3/TRBV12-4; j_gene: TRBJ1-1; abundance: .; CDR3aa: CASSIDGGKAFF
len: 15; d_gene: TRBD1; v_gene: TRBV25-1; j_gene: TRBJ2-3; abundance: .; CDR3aa: CASSAQDRVTDTQYF
len: 15; d_gene: .; v_gene: TRBV10-3; j_gene: TRBJ1-2; abundance: .; CDR3aa: CAISESIGGFDGYTF
len: 12; d_gene: .; v_gene: TRBV7-9; j_gene: TRBJ1-5; abundance: once; CDR3aa: CASSLDNQPQHF
len: 12; d_gene: .; v_gene: TRBV12-3/TRBV12-4; j_gene: TRBJ1-2; abundance: .; CDR3aa: CASSLSGSGYTF
len: 14; d_gene: .; v_gene: TRBV1; j_gene: TRBJ1-2; abundance: .; CDR3aa: CTSSQGDRGYGYTF
len: 13; d_gene: .; v_gene: TRBV4-3; j_gene: TRBJ1-5; abundance: .; CDR3aa: CASSPQYGQPQHF